This T cell receptor beta chain came from a study of tumor and adjacent non-tumor tissue in lung cancer (dated by TCRdb to 2017 to 2018). For the study in its entirety: Patients with adenocarcinoma (about twelve), squamous cell carcinoma (2) and small cell lung cancer (1) were included in the cohort. The study compared bulk TCRbeta repertoires between lung tumor tissue and matched distant non-tumor lung tissue from about 14 lung cancer patients. TCRbeta CDR3 sequencing was performed on a few dozen paired specimens, with one tumor sample and one normal lung sample collected per patient. The roughly 15 enrolled patients, of whom around 10 were men and 5 were women, were aged about 30 to 85 years and were diagnosed with TNM stage I to III disease. In total, sequencing yielded 95 million to 150 million productive TCRbeta reads, which works out to an average of around 4.2 million reads per sample. On the study overall, not on this receptor specifically: A significantly larger cumulative share of the repertoire was made up by the top 100 clones in normal lung than in tumor tissue. Significantly higher TCR diversity was found in younger patients, and higher tumor TCR diversity was associated with shorter overall and disease-free survival. The sequencing platform is not named in the methods, and unique molecular identifiers are not mentioned. Because peripheral blood was not sequenced, blood TCRbeta repertoires in the lung cancer patients of the study were not examined. Only approximately 16 patients were included in the cohort, and the need for larger samples and more detailed clinical data was noted by the authors. TCR diversity (inverse Simpson) was significantly higher in tumor than in normal lung tissue (roughly 430 vs 170, P = 0.0075, Mann-Whitney U test).

RNA was isolated from bulk unsorted tissue, and RNA quality was assessed with a NanoDrop ND-1000 and an Agilent 2100. Donors were newly diagnosed lung cancer patients admitted for thoracic surgery in China between August and November 2014, without prior chemotherapy. Anyone who had undergone radiotherapy or chemotherapy before, or who had another cancer at the same time, was left out of the study. Pieces of surgical tissue measuring about 1-2.1 cm3 were kept in RNAlater solution and held at -80 degrees C until needed. In the germline V gene, CDR1 corresponds to MNHEY and CDR2 to SVGAGI. From V the trimming removes 7 bases and from J it removes 4 bases, while the gene matches leave 6 bases of the junction unaccounted for. Measured from the cysteine to the phenylalanine, the CDR3 is 13 residues long. The kept DNA is CDR3 alone, 39 bases in frame from the first base. Library construction relied on multiplex PCR. Instrument used: Illumina HiSeq 2500. TCRbeta libraries were built by three rounds of nested PCR using primers (Table S4), following protocols modified from ARM-PCR. Before sequencing, PCR products of 200-500 bp were excised from the gel and purified with the QIAquick gel extraction kit. The study's processing was this. Trimmomatic was used to clean the reads, FLASH was used to merge the reads into complete CDR3 sequences, and MiTCR was used to assign the reads to V(D)J germline segments. Clonal diversity was calculated as the inverse Simpson's index using VDJtools. In-frame sequences without a premature stop codon were defined as productive reads. TCRdb redid the processing of the public reads, applying fastp at Q25 and MiXCR, and retained in-frame beta chains. CDR3 protein duplicates are merged, each entry listing the most common genes and DNA. These V and J calls derive from TCRdb rather than the authors' analysis. For this sample there are approximately 76,000 distinct CDR3 sequences; about two thirds appear just once. In total, the top ten clones hold around an eighth of the sample.

This clonotype appeared many times. The antigen it recognizes is unknown. It has no much larger one-base neighbor in the sample; base qualities were not kept. The chain employs TRBV6-5 and TRBJ2-5, and 7 junctional nucleotides match TRBD2. Sequencing used lung tumor tissue. This sequence originates from a woman between 65 and 79 years old with non-small cell lung cancer. This receptor has the CDR3 CASTPPGGETQYF. The bases read TGTGCCAGCACCCCGCCGGGGGGAGAGACCCAGTACTTC.